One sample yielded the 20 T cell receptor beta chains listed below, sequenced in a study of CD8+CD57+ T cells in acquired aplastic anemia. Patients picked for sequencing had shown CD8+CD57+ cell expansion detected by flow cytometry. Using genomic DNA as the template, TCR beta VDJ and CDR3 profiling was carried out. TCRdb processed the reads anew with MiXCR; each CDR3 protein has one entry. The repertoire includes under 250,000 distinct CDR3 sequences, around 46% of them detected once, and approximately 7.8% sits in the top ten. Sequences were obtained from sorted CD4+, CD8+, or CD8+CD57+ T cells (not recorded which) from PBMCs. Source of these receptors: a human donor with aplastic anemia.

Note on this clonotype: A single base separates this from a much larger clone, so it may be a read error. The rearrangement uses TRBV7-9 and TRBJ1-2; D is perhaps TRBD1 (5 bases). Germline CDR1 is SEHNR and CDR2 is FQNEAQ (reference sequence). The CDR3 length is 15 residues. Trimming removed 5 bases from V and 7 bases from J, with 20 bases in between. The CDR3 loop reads CASSPNLGGGVGYTF. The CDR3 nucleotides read TGTGCCAGCAGCCCTAACTTGGGGGGGGGTGTTGGCTACACCTTC.

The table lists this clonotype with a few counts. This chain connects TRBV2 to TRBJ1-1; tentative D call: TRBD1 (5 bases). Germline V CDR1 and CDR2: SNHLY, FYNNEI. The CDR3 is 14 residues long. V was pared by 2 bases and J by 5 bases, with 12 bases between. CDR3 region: CASSESGDRTEAFF. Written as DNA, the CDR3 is TGTGCCAGCAGTGAATCGGGGGATCGGACTGAAGCTTTCTTT.

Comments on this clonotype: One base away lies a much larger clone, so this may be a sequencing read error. The CDR3, as DNA: TGTGCCAGCAGCTTTAACAGGGGGCGATACGAGCGGTACTTC. Protein product: CASSFNRGRYERYF. The chain employs TRBV5-6 and TRBJ2-7, with 9 positions matching TRBD1. There are 14 residues in the CDR3. The germline gives CDR1 SGHDT, CDR2 YYEEEE.

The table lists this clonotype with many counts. For the CDR3, the DNA is TGTGCCAGCAGCTCGGGACTAGCGGGAGGGCAGGTCGGAAATGAGCAGTTCTTC. Residues: CASSSGLAGGQVGNEQFF. V and J are TRBV7-3 and TRBJ2-1, with TRBD2 matching 16 bases. The CDR3 sequence is 18 residues long. Germline V CDR1 and CDR2: SGHTA, FQGTGA. J gave up 7 bases and V 4 bases, and 10 bases lay outside the gene matches.

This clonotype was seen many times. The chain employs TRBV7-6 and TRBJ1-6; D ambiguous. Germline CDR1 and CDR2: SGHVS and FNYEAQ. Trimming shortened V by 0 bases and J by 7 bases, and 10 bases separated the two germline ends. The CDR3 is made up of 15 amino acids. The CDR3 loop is CASSLATEPNSPLHF. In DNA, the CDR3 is TGTGCCAGCAGCTTAGCCACAGAGCCGAATTCACCCCTCCACTTT.

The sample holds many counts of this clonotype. The CDR3: CASSLVGQGAWDGYTF. The CDR3 nucleotides read TGTGCCAGCAGCTTGGTTGGGCAGGGGGCGTGGGATGGCTACACCTTC. The J gene is TRBJ1-2, the V gene TRBV5-8; 8 positions agree with TRBD1. Germline lookup yields CDR1 SGHTS and CDR2 YDEGEE. The V gene end was trimmed by 0 bases and the J gene end by 6 bases; junction bases not matched to a gene: 10. The CDR3 is 16 amino acids.

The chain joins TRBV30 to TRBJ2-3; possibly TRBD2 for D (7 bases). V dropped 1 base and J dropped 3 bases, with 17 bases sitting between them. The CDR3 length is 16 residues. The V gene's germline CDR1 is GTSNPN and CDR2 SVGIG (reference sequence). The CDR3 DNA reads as TGTGCCTGGAGTGGGGAGGGACACGGGCGGACAGATACGCAGTATTTT. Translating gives CAWSGEGHGRTDTQYF. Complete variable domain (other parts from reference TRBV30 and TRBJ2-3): SQTIHQWPATLVQPVGSPLSLECTVEGTSNPNLYWYRQAAGRGLQLLFYSVGIGQISSEVPQNLSASRPQDRQFILSSKKLLLSDSGFYLCAWSGEGHGRTDTQYFGPGTRLTVL.

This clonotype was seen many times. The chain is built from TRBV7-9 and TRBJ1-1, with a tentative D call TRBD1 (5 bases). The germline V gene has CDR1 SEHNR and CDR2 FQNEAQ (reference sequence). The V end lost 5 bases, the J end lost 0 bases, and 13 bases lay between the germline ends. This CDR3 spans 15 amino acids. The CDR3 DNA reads TGTGCCAGCAGCCCAGGTGCGGGGGTGAACACTGAAGCTTTCTTT. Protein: CASSPGAGVNTEAFF.

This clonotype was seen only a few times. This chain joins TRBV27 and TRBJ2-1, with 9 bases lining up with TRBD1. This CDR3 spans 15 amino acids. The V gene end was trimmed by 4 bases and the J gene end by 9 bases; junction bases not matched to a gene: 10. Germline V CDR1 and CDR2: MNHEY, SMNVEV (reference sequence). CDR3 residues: CASSSGTGYMGEQFF. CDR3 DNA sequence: TGTGCCAGCAGTTCGGGGACAGGGTATATGGGTGAGCAGTTCTTC.

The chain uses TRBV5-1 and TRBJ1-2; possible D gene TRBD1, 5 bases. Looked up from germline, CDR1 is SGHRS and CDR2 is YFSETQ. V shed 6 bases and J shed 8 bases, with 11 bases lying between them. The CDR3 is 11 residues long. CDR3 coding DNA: TGCGCCAGCAAGCGGGGGGGAGGCTACACCTTC. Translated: CASKRGGGYTF.

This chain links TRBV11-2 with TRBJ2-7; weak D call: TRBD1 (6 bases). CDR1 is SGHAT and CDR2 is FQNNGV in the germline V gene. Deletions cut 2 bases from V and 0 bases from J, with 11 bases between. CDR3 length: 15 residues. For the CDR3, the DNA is TGTGCCAGCAGCTTAACAGGGTACCGCTCCTACGAGCAGTACTTC. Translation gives CASSLTGYRSYEQYF.

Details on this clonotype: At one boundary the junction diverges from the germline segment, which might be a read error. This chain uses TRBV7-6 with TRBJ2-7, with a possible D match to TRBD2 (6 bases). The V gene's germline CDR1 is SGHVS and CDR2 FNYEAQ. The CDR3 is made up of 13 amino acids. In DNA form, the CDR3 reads TGTGCCAGCACCCTTTGGACTACTCAGGAGGTGGTCTTC. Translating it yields CASTLWTTQEVVF.

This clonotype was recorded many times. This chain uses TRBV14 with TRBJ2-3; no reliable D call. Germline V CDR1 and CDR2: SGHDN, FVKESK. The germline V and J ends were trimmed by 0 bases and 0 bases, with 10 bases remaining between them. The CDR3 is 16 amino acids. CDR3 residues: CASSQDDGASTDTQYF. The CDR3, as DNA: TGTGCCAGCAGCCAAGATGACGGCGCTAGCACAGATACGCAGTATTTT.

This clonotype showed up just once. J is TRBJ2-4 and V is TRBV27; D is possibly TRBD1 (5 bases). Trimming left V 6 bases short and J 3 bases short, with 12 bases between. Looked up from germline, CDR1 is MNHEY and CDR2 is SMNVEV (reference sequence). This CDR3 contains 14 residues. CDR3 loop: CASRPGFGKNIQYF. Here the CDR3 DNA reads TGTGCCAGCAGGCCAGGGTTTGGCAAAAACATTCAGTACTTC.

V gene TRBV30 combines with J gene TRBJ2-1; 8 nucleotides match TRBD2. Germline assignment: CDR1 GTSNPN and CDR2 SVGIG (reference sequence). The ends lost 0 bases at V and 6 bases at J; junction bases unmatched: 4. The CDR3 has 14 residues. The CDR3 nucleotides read TGTGCCTGGAGTGTCTCGGGGGGGGGCAATGAGCAGTTCTTC. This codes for CAWSVSGGGNEQFF.

CDR3 nucleotides: TGTGCCAGCAGAAAGACTAGCGGTAATCAGTTCTTC. Its protein product is CASRKTSGNQFF. The genes are TRBV7-9 and TRBJ2-1; TRBD2 agrees at 9 bases. The CDR3 length is 12 residues. V lost 6 bases and J lost 13; bases outside the gene matches: 7. Germline lookup yields CDR1 SEHNR and CDR2 FQNEAQ (reference sequence).

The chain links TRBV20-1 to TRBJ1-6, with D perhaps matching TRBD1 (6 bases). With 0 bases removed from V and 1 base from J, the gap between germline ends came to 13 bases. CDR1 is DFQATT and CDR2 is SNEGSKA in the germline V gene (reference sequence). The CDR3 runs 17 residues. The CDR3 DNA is TGCAGTGCTAGAGAGGTGGGAGGGGGGTCCTATAATTCACCCCTCCACTTT. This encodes CSAREVGGGSYNSPLHF.

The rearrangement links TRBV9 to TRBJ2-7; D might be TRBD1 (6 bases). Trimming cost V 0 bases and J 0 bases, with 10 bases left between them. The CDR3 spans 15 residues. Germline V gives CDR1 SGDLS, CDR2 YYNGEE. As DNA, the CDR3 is TGTGCCAGCAGCGTAGCAGGGGAGAGCTCCTACGAGCAGTACTTC. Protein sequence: CASSVAGESSYEQYF.

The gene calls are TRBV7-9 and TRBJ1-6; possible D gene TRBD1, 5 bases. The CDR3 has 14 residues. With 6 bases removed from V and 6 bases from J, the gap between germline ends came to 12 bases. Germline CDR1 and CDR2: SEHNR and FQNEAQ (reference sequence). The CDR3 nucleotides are TGTGCCAGCAGAAGACAGACCACTAATTCACCCCTCCACTTT. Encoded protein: CASRRQTTNSPLHF.

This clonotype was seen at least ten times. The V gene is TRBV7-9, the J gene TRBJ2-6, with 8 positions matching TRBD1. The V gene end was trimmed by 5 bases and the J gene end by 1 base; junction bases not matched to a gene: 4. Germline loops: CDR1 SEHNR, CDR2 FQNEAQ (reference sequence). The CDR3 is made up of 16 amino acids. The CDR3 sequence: CASSPRDRSGANVLTF. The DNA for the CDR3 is TGTGCCAGCAGCCCCCGGGACAGGTCTGGGGCCAACGTCCTGACTTTC.